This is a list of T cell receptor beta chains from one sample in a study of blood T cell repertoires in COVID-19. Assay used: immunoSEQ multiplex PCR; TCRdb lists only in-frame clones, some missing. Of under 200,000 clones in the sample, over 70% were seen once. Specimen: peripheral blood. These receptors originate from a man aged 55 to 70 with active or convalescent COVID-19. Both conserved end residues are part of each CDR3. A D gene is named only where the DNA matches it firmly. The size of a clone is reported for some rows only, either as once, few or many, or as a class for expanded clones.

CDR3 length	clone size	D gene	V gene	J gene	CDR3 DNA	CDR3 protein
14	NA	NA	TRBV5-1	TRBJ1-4	TGCGCCAGCAGCCTAGCTGCAACTAATGAAAAACTGTTTTTT	CASSLAATNEKLFF
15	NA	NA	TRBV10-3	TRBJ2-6	TGTGCCATCAGTGATGGTAGCTCTGGGGCCAACGTCCTGACTTTC	CAISDGSSGANVLTF
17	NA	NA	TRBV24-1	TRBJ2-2	TGTGCCACCAGTGATAAACGGACAGCTGCGAACACCGGGGAGCTGTTTTTT	CATSDKRTAANTGELFF
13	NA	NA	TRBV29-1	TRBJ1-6	TGCAGCGTTGAAGTTGAGGGCGGTTCACCCCTCCACTTT	CSVEVEGGSPLHF
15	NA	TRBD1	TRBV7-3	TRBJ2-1	TGTGCCAGCAGCCCGCGACAGGGGGGGAACAATGAGCAGTTCTTC	CASSPRQGGNNEQFF
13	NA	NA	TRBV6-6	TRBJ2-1	TGTGCCAGCAGTCTACTAAAGATCGATGAGCAGTTCTTC	CASSLLKIDEQFF
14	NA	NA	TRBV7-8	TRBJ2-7	TGTGCCAGCAGCCAATTAGTACTATCCTACGAGCAGTACTTC	CASSQLVLSYEQYF
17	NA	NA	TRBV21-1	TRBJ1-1	TGTGCCAGCAGCAAAGATTCAGGCAACCACATGAACACTGAAGCTTTCTTT	CASSKDSGNHMNTEAFF
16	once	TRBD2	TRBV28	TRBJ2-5	TGTGCCAGCAGTTCGGGACTAGCGAGCCTTCTGGAGACCCAGTACTTC	CASSSGLASLLETQYF
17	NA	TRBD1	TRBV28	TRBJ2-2	TGTGCCAGCACCTATGAACGGACAGGGGGCAAGGGCGGGGAGCTGTTTTTT	CASTYERTGGKGGELFF
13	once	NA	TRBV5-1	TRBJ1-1	TGCGCCAGCAGTCAGGGGTTCGGCACTGAAGCTTTCTTT	CASSQGFGTEAFF
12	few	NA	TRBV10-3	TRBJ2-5	TGTGCCATCAGTGAGCGGGGAGAGACCCAGTACTTC	CAISERGETQYF
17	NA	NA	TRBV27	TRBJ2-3	TGTGCCAGCAGTTTAACACCAGGGGCGCGGGGCACAGATACGCAGTATTTT	CASSLTPGARGTDTQYF
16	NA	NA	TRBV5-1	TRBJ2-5	TGCGCCAGCAGCGTAGCGGAGGGGGCTTTAGGGGAGACCCAGTACTTC	CASSVAEGALGETQYF
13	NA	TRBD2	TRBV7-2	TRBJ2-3	TGTGCCGGGGGACTAGCGGGAGGAGATACGCAGTATTTT	CAGGLAGGDTQYF
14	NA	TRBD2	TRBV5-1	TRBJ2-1	TGCGCCAGCAGCGCCGGGACTAGTCAATATGAGCAGTTCTTC	CASSAGTSQYEQFF
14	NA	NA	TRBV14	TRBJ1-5	TGTGCCAGCAGCCGGGTCGGGAGCAATCAGCCCCAGCATTTT	CASSRVGSNQPQHF
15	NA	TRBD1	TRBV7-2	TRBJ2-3	TGTGCCAGCAGCATCGGGACAGGGTATCCAGATACGCAGTATTTT	CASSIGTGYPDTQYF
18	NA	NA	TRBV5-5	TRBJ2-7	TGTGCCAGCAGCTTACAACTCGCCGTGGGGCGCCGCCACTACGAGCAGTACTTC	CASSLQLAVGRRHYEQYF
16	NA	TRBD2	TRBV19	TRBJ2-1	TGTGCCAGTAGTGTTCCTAGCGGGATCAGGTTGGGTGAGCAGTTCTTC	CASSVPSGIRLGEQFF
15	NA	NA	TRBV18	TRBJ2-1	TGTGCCAGCTCACCAACTAGAAGCTCCTACAATGAGCAGTTCTTC	CASSPTRSSYNEQFF
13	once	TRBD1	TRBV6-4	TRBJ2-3	TGTGCCAGCAGTTCCACAGGGGGCGTTACGCAGTATTTT	CASSSTGGVTQYF
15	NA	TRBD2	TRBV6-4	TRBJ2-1	TGTGCCAGCAGTGAGGGGACTAGCGGGAGGCATGAGCAGTTCTTC	CASSEGTSGRHEQFF